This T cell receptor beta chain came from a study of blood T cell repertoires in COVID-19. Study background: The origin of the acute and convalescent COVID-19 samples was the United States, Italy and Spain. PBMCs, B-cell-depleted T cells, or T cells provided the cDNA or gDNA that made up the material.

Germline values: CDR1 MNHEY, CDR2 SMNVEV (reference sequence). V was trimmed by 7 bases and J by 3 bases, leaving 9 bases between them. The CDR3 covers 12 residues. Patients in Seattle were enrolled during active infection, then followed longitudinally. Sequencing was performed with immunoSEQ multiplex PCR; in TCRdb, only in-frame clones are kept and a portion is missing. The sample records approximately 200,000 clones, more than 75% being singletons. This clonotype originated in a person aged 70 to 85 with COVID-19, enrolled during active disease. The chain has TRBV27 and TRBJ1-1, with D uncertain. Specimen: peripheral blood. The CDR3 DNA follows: TGTGCCAGCATAAACAGACACACTGAAGCTTTCTTT. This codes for CASINRHTEAFF.